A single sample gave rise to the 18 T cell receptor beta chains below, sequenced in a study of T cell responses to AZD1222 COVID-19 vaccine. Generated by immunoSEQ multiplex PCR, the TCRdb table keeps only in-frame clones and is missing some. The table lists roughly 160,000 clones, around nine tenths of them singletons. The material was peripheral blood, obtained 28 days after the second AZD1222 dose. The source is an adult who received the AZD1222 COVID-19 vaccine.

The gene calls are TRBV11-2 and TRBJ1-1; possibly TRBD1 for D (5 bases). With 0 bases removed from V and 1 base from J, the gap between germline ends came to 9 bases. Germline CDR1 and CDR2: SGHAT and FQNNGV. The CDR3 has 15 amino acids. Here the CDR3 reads CASSLDWGRNTEAFF. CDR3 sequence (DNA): TGTGCCAGCAGCTTAGATTGGGGCAGGAACACTGAAGCTTTCTTT. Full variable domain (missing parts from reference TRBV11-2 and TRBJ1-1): EAGVAQSPRYKIIEKRQSVAFWCNPISGHATLYWYQQILGQGPKLLIQFQNNGVVDDSQLPKDRFSAERLKGVDSTLKIQPAKLEDSAVYLCASSLDWGRNTEAFFGQGTRLTVV.

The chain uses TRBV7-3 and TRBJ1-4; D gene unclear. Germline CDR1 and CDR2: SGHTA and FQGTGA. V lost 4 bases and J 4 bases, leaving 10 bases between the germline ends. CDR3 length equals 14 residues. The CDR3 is CASSSTQDNEKLFF. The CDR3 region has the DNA TGTGCCAGCAGCTCTACCCAAGATAATGAAAAACTGTTTTTT.

The CDR3 sequence: CASSLSFGSPGNTIYF. Here the CDR3 DNA reads TGTGCCAGCAGCTTAAGTTTCGGCAGTCCCGGAAACACCATATATTTT. The rearrangement links TRBV7-3 to TRBJ1-3, with D uncertain. Looked up from germline, CDR1 is SGHTA and CDR2 is FQGTGA. Trimming stripped 1 base from V and 4 bases from J, with 14 bases between. The CDR3 consists of 16 residues.

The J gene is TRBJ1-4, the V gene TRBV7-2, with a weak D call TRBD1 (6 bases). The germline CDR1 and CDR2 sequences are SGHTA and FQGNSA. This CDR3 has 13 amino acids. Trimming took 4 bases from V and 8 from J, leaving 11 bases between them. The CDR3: CASSSNRAEKLFF. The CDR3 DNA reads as TGTGCCAGCAGCTCGAACAGGGCCGAAAAACTGTTTTTT.

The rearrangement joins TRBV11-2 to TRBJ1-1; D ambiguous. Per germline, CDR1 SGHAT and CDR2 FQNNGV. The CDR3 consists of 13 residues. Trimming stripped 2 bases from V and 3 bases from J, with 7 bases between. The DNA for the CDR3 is TGTGCCAGCAGCTTAATCTTGGACACTGAAGCTTTCTTT. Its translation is CASSLILDTEAFF.

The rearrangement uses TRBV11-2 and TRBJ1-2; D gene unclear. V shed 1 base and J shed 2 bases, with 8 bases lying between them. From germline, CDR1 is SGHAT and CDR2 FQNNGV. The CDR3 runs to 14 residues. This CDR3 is CASSLVAGNYGYTF. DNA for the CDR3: TGTGCCAGCAGCTTAGTGGCCGGGAACTATGGCTACACCTTC.

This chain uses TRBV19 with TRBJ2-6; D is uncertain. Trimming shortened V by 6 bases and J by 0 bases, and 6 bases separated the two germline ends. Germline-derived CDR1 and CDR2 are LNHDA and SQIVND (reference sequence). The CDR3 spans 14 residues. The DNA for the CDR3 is TGTGCCAGTAGGCTCGGCTCTGGGGCCAACGTCCTGACTTTC. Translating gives CASRLGSGANVLTF.

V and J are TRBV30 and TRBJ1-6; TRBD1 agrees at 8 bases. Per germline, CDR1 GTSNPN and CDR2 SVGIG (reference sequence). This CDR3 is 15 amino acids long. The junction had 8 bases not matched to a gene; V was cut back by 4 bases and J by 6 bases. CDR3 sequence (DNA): TGTGCCTGGACTCAGGGGGCAGAGGCTAATTCACCCCTCCACTTT. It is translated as CAWTQGAEANSPLHF. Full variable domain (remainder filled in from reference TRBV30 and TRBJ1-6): SQTIHQWPATLVQPVGSPLSLECTVEGTSNPNLYWYRQAAGRGLQLLFYSVGIGQISSEVPQNLSASRPQDRQFILSSKKLLLSDSGFYLCAWTQGAEANSPLHFGNGTRLTVT.

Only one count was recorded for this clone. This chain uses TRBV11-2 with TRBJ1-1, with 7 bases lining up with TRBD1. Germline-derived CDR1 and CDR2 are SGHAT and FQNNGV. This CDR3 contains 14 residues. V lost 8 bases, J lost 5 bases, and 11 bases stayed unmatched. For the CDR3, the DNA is TGTGCCAGCGGGACAGAGCTTTATAGGACTGAAGCTTTCTTT. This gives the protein CASGTELYRTEAFF.

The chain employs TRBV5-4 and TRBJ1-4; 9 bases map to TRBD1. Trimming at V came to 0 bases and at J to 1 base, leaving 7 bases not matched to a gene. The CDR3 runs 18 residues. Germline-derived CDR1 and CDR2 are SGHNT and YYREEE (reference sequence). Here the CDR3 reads CASSLGTGGFRTNEKLFF. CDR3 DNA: TGTGCCAGCAGCTTGGGTACAGGGGGCTTTAGAACTAATGAAAAACTGTTTTTT.

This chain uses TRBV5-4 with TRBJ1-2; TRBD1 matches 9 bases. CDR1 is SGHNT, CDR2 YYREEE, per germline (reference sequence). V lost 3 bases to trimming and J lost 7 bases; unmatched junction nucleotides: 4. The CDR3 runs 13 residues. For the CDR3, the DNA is TGTGCCAGCAGCTCCCGGGACAGGGCTGGCTACACCTTC. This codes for CASSSRDRAGYTF. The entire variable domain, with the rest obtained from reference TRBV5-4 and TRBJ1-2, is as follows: ETGVTQSPTHLIKTRGQQVTLRCSSQSGHNTVSWYQQALGQGPQFIFQYYREEENGRGNFPPRFSGLQFPNYSSELNVNALELDDSALYLCASSSRDRAGYTFGSGTRLTVV.

The CDR3 DNA sequence: TGCGCCAGCAGTTGGACTAGCGGGGGGGCTGGCCAAGAGACCCAGTACTTC. This encodes CASSWTSGGAGQETQYF. The chain combines TRBV10-2 with TRBJ2-5, with 15 bases lining up with TRBD2. This CDR3 region has 17 residues. Losses at the gene ends were 5 bases for V and 1 base for J; bases not matched to a gene: 5. The germline gives CDR1 WSHSY, CDR2 SAAADI.

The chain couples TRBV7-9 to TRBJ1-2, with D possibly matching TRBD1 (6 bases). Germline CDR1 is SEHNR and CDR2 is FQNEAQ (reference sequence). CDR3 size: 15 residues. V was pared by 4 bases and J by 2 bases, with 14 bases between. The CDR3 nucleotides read TGTGCCAGCAGCTCTACTACGACAGGCAACTATGGCTACACCTTC. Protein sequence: CASSSTTTGNYGYTF.

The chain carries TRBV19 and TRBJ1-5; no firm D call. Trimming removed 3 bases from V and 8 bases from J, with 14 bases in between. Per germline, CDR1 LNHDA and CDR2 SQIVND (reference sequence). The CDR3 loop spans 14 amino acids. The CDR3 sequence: CASSMEARLKPQHF. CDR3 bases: TGTGCCAGTAGTATGGAGGCCCGCCTAAAGCCCCAGCATTTT.

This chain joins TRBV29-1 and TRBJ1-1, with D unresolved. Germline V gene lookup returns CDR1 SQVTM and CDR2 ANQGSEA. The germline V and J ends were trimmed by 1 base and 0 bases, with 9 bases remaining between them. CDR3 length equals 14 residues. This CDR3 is CSVEGLRMNTEAFF. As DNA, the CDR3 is TGCAGCGTTGAAGGGCTCCGGATGAACACTGAAGCTTTCTTT.

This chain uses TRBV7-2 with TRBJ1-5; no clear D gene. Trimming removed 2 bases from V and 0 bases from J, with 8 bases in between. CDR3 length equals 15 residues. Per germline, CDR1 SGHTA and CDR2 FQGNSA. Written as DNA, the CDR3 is TGTGCCAGCAGCTTAACAGACCCTAGCAATCAGCCCCAGCATTTT. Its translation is CASSLTDPSNQPQHF.

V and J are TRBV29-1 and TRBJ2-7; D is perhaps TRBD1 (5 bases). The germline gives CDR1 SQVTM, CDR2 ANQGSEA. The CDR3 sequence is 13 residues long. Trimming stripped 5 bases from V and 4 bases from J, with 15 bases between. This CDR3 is CSVRGQGTYEQYF. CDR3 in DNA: TGCAGCGTTAGGGGCCAGGGTACTTACGAGCAGTACTTC.

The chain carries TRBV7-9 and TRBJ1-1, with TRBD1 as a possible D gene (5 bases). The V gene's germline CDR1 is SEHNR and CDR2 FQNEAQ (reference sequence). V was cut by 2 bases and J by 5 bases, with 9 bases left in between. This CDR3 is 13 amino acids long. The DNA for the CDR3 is TGTGCCAGCAGCTTATTCGGGGCTACTGAAGCTTTCTTT. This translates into CASSLFGATEAFF.